The T cell receptor (beta chain) described here comes from a study of blood T cell repertoires in COVID-19. Overall study: Acute and convalescent COVID-19 samples came from the United States, Italy and Spain. In each case, the material was cDNA or gDNA derived from T cells, B-cell-depleted T cells, or PBMCs.

The CDR3 has 13 residues. Germline trimming cut 5 bases from V and 7 bases from J; bases unmatched to any gene: 5. Germline V lookup: CDR1 LGHDT, CDR2 YNNKEL (reference sequence). The age range of participants was 18 to 89 years, with residence in some 25 US areas. Allocation to cohorts depended on clinical history reported by the participants. Generated by immunoSEQ multiplex PCR, the TCRdb table keeps only in-frame clones and is missing some. The repertoire holds about 370,000 clones, with roughly nine tenths as singletons. Sequencing was carried out using PBMCs or T cells enriched from blood (not recorded which). This sequence was found in a woman aged 30 to 39 who had recovered from COVID-19. The V call is TRBV3-1 (or the pseudogene TRBV3-2), the J call TRBJ1-5; TRBD1 aligns across 7 bases. Here the CDR3 reads CASSRTGNQPQHF. The DNA of the CDR3 is TGTGCCAGCAGCAGGACAGGAAACCAGCCCCAGCATTTT.